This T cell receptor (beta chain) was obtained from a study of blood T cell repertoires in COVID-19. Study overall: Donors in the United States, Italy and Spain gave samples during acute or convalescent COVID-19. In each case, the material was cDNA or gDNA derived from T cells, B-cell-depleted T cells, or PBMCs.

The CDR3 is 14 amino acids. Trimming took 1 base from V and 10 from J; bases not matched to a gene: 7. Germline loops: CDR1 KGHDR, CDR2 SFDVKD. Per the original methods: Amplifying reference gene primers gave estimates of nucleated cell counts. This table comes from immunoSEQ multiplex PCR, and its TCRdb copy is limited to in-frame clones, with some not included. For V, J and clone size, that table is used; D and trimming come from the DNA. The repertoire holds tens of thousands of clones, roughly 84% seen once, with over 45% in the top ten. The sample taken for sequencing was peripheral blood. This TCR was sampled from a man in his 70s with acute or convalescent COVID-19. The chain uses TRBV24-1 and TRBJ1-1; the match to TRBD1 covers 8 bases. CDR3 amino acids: CATSDFGTGEGAFF. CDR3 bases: TGTGCCACCAGTGATTTCGGGACAGGCGAAGGAGCTTTCTTT.